The TCR beta chain described here comes from a study of identical twins. General study points: There was more out-of-frame TCR alpha sharing in monozygotic twins than models estimated. Its conclusions, products of cross-sectional statistical analysis, did not come from following the same donors. Twins' surplus sharing was weaker for beta out-of-frame sequences.

V lost 6 bases and J lost 3; bases outside the gene matches: 17. Looked up from germline, CDR1 is MNHEY and CDR2 is SVGEGT. This CDR3 region has 18 residues. The table lists this clonotype with a few counts. The antigen is unknown. Through template switching, a universal primer site was introduced, and the cDNA contained unique molecular identifiers. In TCRdb, the 5' RACE reads were re-called with MiXCR into one record per CDR3 protein. The sample contains some 500,000 distinct CDR3 sequences, 14% of which appear only once. The sample also formed part of further work on yellow fever vaccine responses in identical twins.

The receptor's source is a young woman in good health. The chain employs TRBV6-2 or TRBV6-3 and TRBJ2-4; 7 bases line up with TRBD1. Input material: CD4+ T cells sorted from blood. The CDR3 region is CASRLGTAGLLVKNIQYF. CDR3 DNA sequence: TGTGCCAGCAGACTCGGGACAGCCGGCCTTTTGGTCAAAAACATTCAGTACTTC.